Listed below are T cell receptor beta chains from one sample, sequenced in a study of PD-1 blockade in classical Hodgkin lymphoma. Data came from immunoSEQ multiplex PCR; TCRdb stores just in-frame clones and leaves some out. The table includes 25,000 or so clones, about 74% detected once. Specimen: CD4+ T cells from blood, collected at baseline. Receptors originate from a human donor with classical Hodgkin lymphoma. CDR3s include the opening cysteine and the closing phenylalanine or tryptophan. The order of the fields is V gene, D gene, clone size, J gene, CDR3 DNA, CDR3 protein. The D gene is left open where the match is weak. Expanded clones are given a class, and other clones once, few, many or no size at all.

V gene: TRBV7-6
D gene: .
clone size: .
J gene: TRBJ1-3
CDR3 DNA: TGTGCCAGCCGACGAGGGGGAGGGAGGACTGGAAACACCATATATTTT
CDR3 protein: CASRRGGGRTGNTIYF

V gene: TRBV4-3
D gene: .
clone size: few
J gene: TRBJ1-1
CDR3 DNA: TGCGCCAGAACCGGGGCAGCTTTCTTT
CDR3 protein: CARTGAAFF

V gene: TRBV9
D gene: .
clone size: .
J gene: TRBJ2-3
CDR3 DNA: TGTGCCAGCAGCGCAGGGTTCTCCTACACAGATACGCAGTATTTT
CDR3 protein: CASSAGFSYTDTQYF

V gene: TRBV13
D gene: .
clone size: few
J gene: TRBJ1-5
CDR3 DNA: TGTGCCAGCAGCTTACAGGGGAATCAGCCCCAGCATTTT
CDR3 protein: CASSLQGNQPQHF

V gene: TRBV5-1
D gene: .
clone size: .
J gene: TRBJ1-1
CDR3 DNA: TGCGCCAGCAGGTTATCAGGGCGTCAGGACACTGAAGCTTTCTTT
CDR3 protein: CASRLSGRQDTEAFF

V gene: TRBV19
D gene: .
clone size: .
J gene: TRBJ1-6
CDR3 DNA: TGTGCCAGTAGCGCCGGAGCCCTCCACTTT
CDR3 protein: CASSAGALHF

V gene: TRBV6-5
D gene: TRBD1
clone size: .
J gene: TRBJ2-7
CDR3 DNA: TGTGCCAGCAGTTACTTGGACAGGCTCTACGAGCAGTACTTC
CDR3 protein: CASSYLDRLYEQYF

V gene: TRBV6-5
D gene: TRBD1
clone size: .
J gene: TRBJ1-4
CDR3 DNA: TGTGCCAGCAGCCCGGGACAGGGGTACGAAAAACTGTTTTTT
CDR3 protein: CASSPGQGYEKLFF

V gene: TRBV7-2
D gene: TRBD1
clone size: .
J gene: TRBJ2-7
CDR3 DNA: TGTGCCAGCAGCTTGGGACAGCGGTCCTACGAGCAGTACTTC
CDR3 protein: CASSLGQRSYEQYF

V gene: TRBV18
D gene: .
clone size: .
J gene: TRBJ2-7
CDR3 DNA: TGTGCCAGCTCACCAGCAAAGGGCGAGCAGTACTTC
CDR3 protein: CASSPAKGEQYF

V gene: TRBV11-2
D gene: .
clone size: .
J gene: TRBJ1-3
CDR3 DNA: TGTGCCAGCAGCTTAGTTAGGGCAGGGGACGAAGATACCGGAAACACCATATATTTT
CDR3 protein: CASSLVRAGDEDTGNTIYF